The sequence of this T cell receptor (beta chain) was determined in a study of T cells in Graves' hyperthyroidism and ophthalmopathy. Study as a whole: At the time of initial diagnosis and before any treatment, peripheral blood was collected.

CDR3 length: 13 amino acids. CDR1 and CDR2 (germline): DFQATT, SNEGSKA (reference sequence). Trimming took off 5 bases at V and 3 bases at J, with 13 bases between the two ends. Ophthalmopathy cases scored 3 or more on the Clinical Activity Score and 4 or more on NOSPECS grade, with duration below 3 months. Lactation, pregnancy, other autoimmune disease or uncontrolled infection excluded patients. PBMCs came from more than 9 ml fresh peripheral blood. TCR beta CDR3 regions were amplified from RNA transcripts. Initially, a first-round RT-PCR of the TCR CDR3 employed the HTBI primer set. TCRdb independently ran MiXCR on the multiplex PCR reads; one entry per CDR3 protein. The sample lists 250,000 to 400,000 distinct CDR3 sequences; roughly 13% were seen once. This clonotype was picked up many times.

The chain carries TRBV20-1 and TRBJ2-5, with D perhaps TRBD2 (6 bases). The TCR comes from a woman between 40 and 50 years old with Graves' ophthalmopathy. Sequencing was done on a sample of blood. The DNA for the CDR3 is TGCAGTGCTCTGGGACTGCTGAAAGAGACCCAGTACTTC. It specifies CSALGLLKETQYF.